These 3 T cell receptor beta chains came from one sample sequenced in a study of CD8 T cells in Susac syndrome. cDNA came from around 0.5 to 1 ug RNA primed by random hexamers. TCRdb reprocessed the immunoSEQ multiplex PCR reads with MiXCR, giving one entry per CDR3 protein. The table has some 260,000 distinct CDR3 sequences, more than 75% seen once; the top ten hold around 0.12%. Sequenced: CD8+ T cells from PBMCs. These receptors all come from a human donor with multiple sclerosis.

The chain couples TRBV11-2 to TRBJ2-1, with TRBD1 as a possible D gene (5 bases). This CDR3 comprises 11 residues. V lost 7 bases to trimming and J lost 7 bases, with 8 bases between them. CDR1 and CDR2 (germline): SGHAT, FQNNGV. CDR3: CASNHRNEQFF. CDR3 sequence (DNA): TGTGCCAGCAACCACAGGAATGAGCAGTTCTTC.

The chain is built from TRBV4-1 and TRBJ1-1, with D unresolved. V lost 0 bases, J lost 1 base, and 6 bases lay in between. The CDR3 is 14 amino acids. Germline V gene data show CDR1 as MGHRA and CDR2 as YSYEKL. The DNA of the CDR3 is TGCGCCAGCAGCCAAGATTCAGCGAACACTGAAGCTTTCTTT. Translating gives CASSQDSANTEAFF.

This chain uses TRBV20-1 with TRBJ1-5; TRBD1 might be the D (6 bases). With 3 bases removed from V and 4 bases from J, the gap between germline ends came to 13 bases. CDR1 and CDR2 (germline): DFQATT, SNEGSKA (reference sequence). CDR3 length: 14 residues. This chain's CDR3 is CSASNSGANQPQHF. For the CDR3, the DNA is TGCAGTGCTAGTAATTCAGGGGCTAATCAGCCCCAGCATTTT.